This is a list of T cell receptor beta chains from one sample in a study of CD8 T cells in ankylosing spondylitis. Each CDR3 protein gets one entry after TCRdb re-called the 5' RACE reads with MiXCR. In the table there are some 800,000 distinct CDR3 sequences, around 11% of which are singletons. Sequenced sample: blood, either unsorted or a sorted T cell fraction (not recorded which). Every receptor here comes from a male donor with ankylosing spondylitis. The CDR3 runs from the conserved cysteine through the conserved F or W. D genes are given only for firm matches. Clone size is not always given. Where it is, it says once, few, many or a class for expanded clones.

CDR3 DNA: TGTGCCAGCAGTTACTCTAGCGGGAGGGTGGGCTACGAGCAGTACTTC
CDR3 protein: CASSYSSGRVGYEQYF
V gene: TRBV6-5
clone size: few
J gene: TRBJ2-7
D gene: TRBD2

CDR3 DNA: TGTGCCACCAGTGATAGGGAACAGGGGGCGCGGGAGCAGTTCTTC
CDR3 protein: CATSDREQGAREQFF
V gene: TRBV24-1
clone size: NA
J gene: TRBJ2-1
D gene: TRBD1

CDR3 DNA: TGCAGTGCTAGTGGCCATAGAAACACTGAAGCTTTCTTT
CDR3 protein: CSASGHRNTEAFF
V gene: TRBV20-1
clone size: NA
J gene: TRBJ1-1
D gene: NA

CDR3 DNA: TGTGCCACCTTCGGCAGCGGGAACACCGGGGAGCTGTTTTTT
CDR3 protein: CATFGSGNTGELFF
V gene: TRBV13
clone size: NA
J gene: TRBJ2-2
D gene: NA

CDR3 DNA: TGTGCCAGCAGCCCAACAGTAACTAACACTGAAGCTTTCTTT
CDR3 protein: CASSPTVTNTEAFF
V gene: TRBV7-2
clone size: NA
J gene: TRBJ1-1
D gene: NA

CDR3 DNA: TGCAGCGTTATTCTACAGGTTAACTATGGCTACACCTTC
CDR3 protein: CSVILQVNYGYTF
V gene: TRBV29-1
clone size: few
J gene: TRBJ1-2
D gene: NA

CDR3 DNA: TGTGCCAGCAGTCCCTATAGAGATACGCAGTATTTT
CDR3 protein: CASSPYRDTQYF
V gene: TRBV28
clone size: many
J gene: TRBJ2-3
D gene: NA

CDR3 DNA: TGTGCCAGCAGTTGGGTCGGGACAGAGGGCTACGAGCAGTACTTC
CDR3 protein: CASSWVGTEGYEQYF
V gene: TRBV27
clone size: many
J gene: TRBJ2-7
D gene: TRBD1

CDR3 DNA: TGCAGCGTTGAGGACGGCAGTGAGCAGTTCTTC
CDR3 protein: CSVEDGSEQFF
V gene: TRBV29-1
clone size: NA
J gene: TRBJ2-1
D gene: NA

CDR3 DNA: TGTGCCAGCAGCGATCCTATGACAGGGGAAGAGACCCAGTACTTC
CDR3 protein: CASSDPMTGEETQYF
V gene: TRBV7-3
clone size: NA
J gene: TRBJ2-5
D gene: TRBD1

CDR3 DNA: TGCAGTGCGGGACAGGGGAGGAGGGACTATGGCTACACCTTC
CDR3 protein: CSAGQGRRDYGYTF
V gene: TRBV20-1
clone size: NA
J gene: TRBJ1-2
D gene: TRBD1

CDR3 DNA: TGTGCCAGCAGGGGGGGACTAGCCTACGAGCAGTACTTC
CDR3 protein: CASRGGLAYEQYF
V gene: TRBV2
clone size: few
J gene: TRBJ2-7
D gene: TRBD2

CDR3 DNA: TGTGCCAGCAGCTTGGCGAGGAGGACTAGCGGGAAAGGTGAGCAGTTCTTC
CDR3 protein: CASSLARRTSGKGEQFF
V gene: TRBV5-4
clone size: many
J gene: TRBJ2-1
D gene: TRBD2

CDR3 DNA: TGTGCCAGCTCGAACCACGGACCCACCACCACCGGGGAGCTGTTTTTT
CDR3 protein: CASSNHGPTTTGELFF
V gene: TRBV18
clone size: NA
J gene: TRBJ2-2
D gene: NA

CDR3 DNA: TGTGCCAGCTCCCTCCAGGACAGGGGGCTCAATGGCTACACCTTC
CDR3 protein: CASSLQDRGLNGYTF
V gene: TRBV18
clone size: few
J gene: TRBJ1-2
D gene: TRBD1

CDR3 DNA: TGTGCCACCAGCAGAGATCGGGTTGGGGAGCTGTTTTTT
CDR3 protein: CATSRDRVGELFF
V gene: TRBV15
clone size: NA
J gene: TRBJ2-2
D gene: NA

CDR3 DNA: TGTGCCTGCTGGGCACCGGCCAAAAACATTCAGTACTTC
CDR3 protein: CACWAPAKNIQYF
V gene: TRBV30
clone size: NA
J gene: TRBJ2-4
D gene: NA

CDR3 DNA: TGTGCCTGGAGCGACAGGTTCACTGAAGCTTTCTTT
CDR3 protein: CAWSDRFTEAFF
V gene: TRBV30
clone size: few
J gene: TRBJ1-1
D gene: NA

CDR3 DNA: TGCAGTGCTAGATCTACTGGCACTAGCACAGATACGCAGTATTTT
CDR3 protein: CSARSTGTSTDTQYF
V gene: TRBV20-1
clone size: NA
J gene: TRBJ2-3
D gene: NA

CDR3 DNA: TGCAGCGTTGTATTACAGGCGAACTATGGCTACACCTTC
CDR3 protein: CSVVLQANYGYTF
V gene: TRBV29-1
clone size: many
J gene: TRBJ1-2
D gene: NA

CDR3 DNA: TGTGCCAGCAGTCGTCCTACTAGCTCCGAGACCCAGTACTTC
CDR3 protein: CASSRPTSSETQYF
V gene: TRBV7-9
clone size: NA
J gene: TRBJ2-5
D gene: NA

CDR3 DNA: TGCAGTGCTAGAGACAGGGTTGGGAGCGACGATGGCTACACCTTC
CDR3 protein: CSARDRVGSDDGYTF
V gene: TRBV20-1
clone size: many
J gene: TRBJ1-2
D gene: NA

CDR3 DNA: TGTGCCAGCAGTCCGGACAGGGGGGCTGAAGCTTTCTTT
CDR3 protein: CASSPDRGAEAFF
V gene: TRBV7-2
clone size: many
J gene: TRBJ1-1
D gene: TRBD1

CDR3 DNA: TGCGCCAGCAGCTTCGATATTTCGGGACAGATCAATTCACCCCTCCACTTT
CDR3 protein: CASSFDISGQINSPLHF
V gene: TRBV5-1
clone size: few
J gene: TRBJ1-6
D gene: TRBD1

CDR3 DNA: TGCAGCGCATGGACAGGATTTATTAGGAACACTGAAGCTTTCTTT
CDR3 protein: CSAWTGFIRNTEAFF
V gene: TRBV29-1
clone size: NA
J gene: TRBJ1-1
D gene: TRBD1

CDR3 DNA: TGTGCCAGCAGCCAATCCCGCCCAGAAAAACTGTTTTTT
CDR3 protein: CASSQSRPEKLFF
V gene: TRBV4-2
clone size: few
J gene: TRBJ1-4
D gene: NA

CDR3 DNA: TGTGCCAGCAGCGAACGAAGTGGGAACACTGAAGCTTTCTTT
CDR3 protein: CASSERSGNTEAFF
V gene: TRBV6-2/TRBV6-3
clone size: few
J gene: TRBJ1-1
D gene: NA

CDR3 DNA: TGTGCCAGCAGTTACCAGGGTGGCTACACCTTC
CDR3 protein: CASSYQGGYTF
V gene: TRBV6-5
clone size: few
J gene: TRBJ1-2
D gene: NA

CDR3 DNA: TGTGCCAGCAGGCCGGGGGCTACCAATTCCTACGAGCAGTACTTC
CDR3 protein: CASRPGATNSYEQYF
V gene: TRBV6-1
clone size: NA
J gene: TRBJ2-7
D gene: NA

CDR3 DNA: TGCGCCAGCGGAAGGGACGGACCCCTAGTCTTC
CDR3 protein: CASGRDGPLVF
V gene: TRBV5-1
clone size: many
J gene: TRBJ2-1
D gene: NA

CDR3 DNA: TGTGCCAGCAGAGACGGACAGGTAATGAACACTGAAGCTTTCTTT
CDR3 protein: CASRDGQVMNTEAFF
V gene: TRBV12-3/TRBV12-4
clone size: few
J gene: TRBJ1-1
D gene: TRBD1

CDR3 DNA: TGTGCCAGCATCAATACCCCTAGGGAGTACTATGGCTACACCTTC
CDR3 protein: CASINTPREYYGYTF
V gene: TRBV7-2
clone size: NA
J gene: TRBJ1-2
D gene: NA

CDR3 DNA: TGTGCCAGCAGGTCACAGGCATCTAGCACAGATACGCAGTATTTT
CDR3 protein: CASRSQASSTDTQYF
V gene: TRBV4-2
clone size: NA
J gene: TRBJ2-3
D gene: NA

CDR3 DNA: TGTGCCAGCAGTTACGTGAAGAACACTGAAGCTTTCTTT
CDR3 protein: CASSYVKNTEAFF
V gene: TRBV6-5
clone size: NA
J gene: TRBJ1-1
D gene: NA

CDR3 DNA: TGCAGCGTTGAAGGTCAGGACTATGGCTACACCTTC
CDR3 protein: CSVEGQDYGYTF
V gene: TRBV29-1
clone size: many
J gene: TRBJ1-2
D gene: NA

CDR3 DNA: TGCGCCAGCAGCTTGATCCGGGGCAGGGAATTTGGCTACACCTTC
CDR3 protein: CASSLIRGREFGYTF
V gene: TRBV5-1
clone size: few
J gene: TRBJ1-2
D gene: NA

CDR3 DNA: TGCGCCAGCAGCTTGGGAATAGTGGGCTCCTACAATGAGCAGTTCTTC
CDR3 protein: CASSLGIVGSYNEQFF
V gene: TRBV5-1
clone size: few
J gene: TRBJ2-1
D gene: NA

CDR3 DNA: TGCGCCAGCAGCCGCGCCTATGGGGCATACAGCTACGAGCAGTACTTC
CDR3 protein: CASSRAYGAYSYEQYF
V gene: TRBV4-3
clone size: NA
J gene: TRBJ2-7
D gene: NA

CDR3 DNA: TGTGCCAGCAGCGTAGACCTAAGCGGGGCTGAAGCTTTCTTT
CDR3 protein: CASSVDLSGAEAFF
V gene: TRBV9
clone size: few
J gene: TRBJ1-1
D gene: NA

CDR3 DNA: TGCGCCAGCAGGGATACACCGCACTCTGGAAACACCATATATTTT
CDR3 protein: CASRDTPHSGNTIYF
V gene: TRBV5-1
clone size: NA
J gene: TRBJ1-3
D gene: NA

CDR3 DNA: TGTGCCAGCAGTTACGTCGGGGAAGGGGAGCTGTTTTTT
CDR3 protein: CASSYVGEGELFF
V gene: TRBV6-2/TRBV6-3
clone size: many
J gene: TRBJ2-2
D gene: NA

CDR3 DNA: TGTGCCAGCAGCCCCCCACGGGTTCAAGAGACCCAGTACTTC
CDR3 protein: CASSPPRVQETQYF
V gene: TRBV11-2
clone size: NA
J gene: TRBJ2-5
D gene: NA

CDR3 DNA: TGTGCCAGCAGTTTCGATAGCTGGGAGGGGGCTAATGAAAAACTGTTTTTT
CDR3 protein: CASSFDSWEGANEKLFF
V gene: TRBV12-3/TRBV12-4
clone size: NA
J gene: TRBJ1-4
D gene: NA

CDR3 DNA: TGTGCCAGCAGCTCTGGACTAGCGGGGACCTACAATGAGCAGTTCTTC
CDR3 protein: CASSSGLAGTYNEQFF
V gene: TRBV7-2
clone size: many
J gene: TRBJ2-1
D gene: TRBD2

CDR3 DNA: TGCAGTGCGCTACTAGCGGGGCGAAGCTCCTACGAGCAGTACTTC
CDR3 protein: CSALLAGRSSYEQYF
V gene: TRBV20-1
clone size: NA
J gene: TRBJ2-7
D gene: TRBD2

CDR3 DNA: TGTGCCAGCAGTTGGTACAGGGAGGACTATGGCTACACCTTC
CDR3 protein: CASSWYREDYGYTF
V gene: TRBV6-2/TRBV6-3
clone size: NA
J gene: TRBJ1-2
D gene: NA

CDR3 DNA: TGTGCCAGCAGCTTAGGTGGGCACGACGGGACCCAGTACTTC
CDR3 protein: CASSLGGHDGTQYF
V gene: TRBV7-2
clone size: many
J gene: TRBJ2-5
D gene: NA

CDR3 DNA: TGCAGCGTTGAACGCGGAGGCACAGATACGCAGTATTTT
CDR3 protein: CSVERGGTDTQYF
V gene: TRBV29-1
clone size: many
J gene: TRBJ2-3
D gene: NA

CDR3 DNA: TGTGCCAGCAGCCAGGACAGGGTCCAAGAGACCCAGTACTTC
CDR3 protein: CASSQDRVQETQYF
V gene: TRBV4-2
clone size: many
J gene: TRBJ2-5
D gene: TRBD1

CDR3 DNA: TGCGCCAGCAGCCCAGACAGGGGAAGCTCCTACGAGCAGTACTTC
CDR3 protein: CASSPDRGSSYEQYF
V gene: TRBV4-3
clone size: NA
J gene: TRBJ2-7
D gene: TRBD1

CDR3 DNA: TGTGCCAGCAGCTTGCCGGTAGCTAGCACAGATACGCAGTATTTT
CDR3 protein: CASSLPVASTDTQYF
V gene: TRBV5-4
clone size: NA
J gene: TRBJ2-3
D gene: NA

CDR3 DNA: TGCAGCGTCGTGTCACGGGTGGGCTACGAGCAGTACTTC
CDR3 protein: CSVVSRVGYEQYF
V gene: TRBV29-1
clone size: many
J gene: TRBJ2-7
D gene: NA

CDR3 DNA: TGTGCCAGCAGCTCAAAGTTGGGACTTTTTAATTCACCCCTCCACTTT
CDR3 protein: CASSSKLGLFNSPLHF
V gene: TRBV7-9
clone size: NA
J gene: TRBJ1-6
D gene: NA

CDR3 DNA: TGCGCCAGCAGCTTCCTAGCGGGAGGGCCCAGTGAGCAGTTCTTC
CDR3 protein: CASSFLAGGPSEQFF
V gene: TRBV5-1
clone size: NA
J gene: TRBJ2-1
D gene: TRBD2